These T cell receptor beta chains were read from a single sample in a study of shared clonotypes between healthy human individuals. The table came from immunoSEQ multiplex PCR; TCRdb's copy has only in-frame clones and leaves some out. The data show about 450,000 clones, with roughly 85% seen just once and approximately 12% held by the top ten. The sequenced sample was PBMCs. The receptor set was obtained from a woman aged 40 to 49 in good health. Some clones in this sample may be carry-over from other donors' samples. Both conserved end residues are part of each CDR3. The order of the fields is J gene, V gene, D gene, CDR3 protein. D genes are given only for firm matches.

TRBJ2-2 TRBV4-3 NA CASSQDYRPGELFF
TRBJ2-7 TRBV27 NA CASSTWERYTYEQYF
TRBJ1-1 TRBV5-1 TRBD1 CASSAGQGGSEAFF
TRBJ2-1 TRBV30 TRBD2 CASTGELAGGVGNEQFF
TRBJ2-3 TRBV6-5 NA CASSYSLAGTDTQYF
TRBJ2-7 TRBV6-5 NA CASSYSSHSTYEQYF
TRBJ2-1 TRBV30 NA CAWRKGQNYNEQFF
TRBJ1-2 TRBV28 NA CASSVDSYGYTF
TRBJ2-5 TRBV7-8 TRBD2 CASSSSGKKETQYF
TRBJ2-5 TRBV7-2 TRBD1 CASSLAGTAQETQYF
TRBJ1-5 TRBV2 TRBD1 CASSAWDRGEPQHF
TRBJ1-4 TRBV5-8 NA CASSFVSRLNEKLFF
TRBJ2-1 TRBV7-2 TRBD2 CASSFPGGSGRAEQFF
TRBJ2-7 TRBV19 TRBD2 CASNAGGSSYEQYF
TRBJ1-5 TRBV28 TRBD1 CASSPPGQRSNQPQHF
TRBJ2-3 TRBV7-6 NA CASSLGGGGPGYF
TRBJ2-7 TRBV6-5 TRBD1 CASSPPGTGFHEQYF